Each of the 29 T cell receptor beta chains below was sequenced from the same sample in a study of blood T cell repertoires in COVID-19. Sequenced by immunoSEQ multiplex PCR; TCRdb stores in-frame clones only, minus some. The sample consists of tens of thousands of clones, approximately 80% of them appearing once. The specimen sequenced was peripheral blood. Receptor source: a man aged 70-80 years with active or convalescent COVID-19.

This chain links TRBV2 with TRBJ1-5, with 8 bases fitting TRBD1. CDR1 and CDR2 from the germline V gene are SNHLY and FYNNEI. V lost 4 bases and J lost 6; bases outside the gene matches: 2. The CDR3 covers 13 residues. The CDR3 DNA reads TGTGCCAGCAGTGGACAGGGGAGTCAGCCCCAGCATTTT. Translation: CASSGQGSQPQHF.

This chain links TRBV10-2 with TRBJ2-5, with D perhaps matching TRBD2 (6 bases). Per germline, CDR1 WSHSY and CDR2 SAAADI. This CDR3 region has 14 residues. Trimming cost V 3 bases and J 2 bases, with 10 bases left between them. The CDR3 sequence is CASSDSSVQETQYF. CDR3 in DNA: TGCGCCAGCAGTGACTCTAGCGTACAAGAGACCCAGTACTTC.

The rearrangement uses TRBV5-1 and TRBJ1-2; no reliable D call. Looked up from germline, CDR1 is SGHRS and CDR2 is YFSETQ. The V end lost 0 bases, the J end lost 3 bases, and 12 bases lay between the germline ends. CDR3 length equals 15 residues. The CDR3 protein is CASSLDGVRDYGYTF. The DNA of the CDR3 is TGCGCCAGCAGCTTGGACGGGGTAAGGGACTATGGCTACACCTTC.

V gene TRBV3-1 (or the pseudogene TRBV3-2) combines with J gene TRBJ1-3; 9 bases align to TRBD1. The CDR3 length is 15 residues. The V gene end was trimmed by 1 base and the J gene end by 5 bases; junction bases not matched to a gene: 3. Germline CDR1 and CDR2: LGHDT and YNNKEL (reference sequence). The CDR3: CASSQVQGARNTIYF. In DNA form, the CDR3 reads TGTGCCAGCAGCCAAGTACAGGGGGCTAGAAACACCATATATTTT.

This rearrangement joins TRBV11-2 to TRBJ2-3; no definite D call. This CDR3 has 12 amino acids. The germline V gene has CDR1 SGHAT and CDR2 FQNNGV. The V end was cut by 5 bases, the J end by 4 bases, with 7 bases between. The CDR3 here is CASSRLPDTQYF. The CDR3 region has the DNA TGTGCCAGCAGCCGACTCCCAGATACGCAGTATTTT.

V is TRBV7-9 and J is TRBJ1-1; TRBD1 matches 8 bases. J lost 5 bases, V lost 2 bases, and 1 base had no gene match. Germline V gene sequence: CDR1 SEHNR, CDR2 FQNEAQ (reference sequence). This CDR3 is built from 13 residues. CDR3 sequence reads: CASSLQGATEAFF. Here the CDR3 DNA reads TGTGCCAGCAGCTTACAGGGGGCAACTGAAGCTTTCTTT.

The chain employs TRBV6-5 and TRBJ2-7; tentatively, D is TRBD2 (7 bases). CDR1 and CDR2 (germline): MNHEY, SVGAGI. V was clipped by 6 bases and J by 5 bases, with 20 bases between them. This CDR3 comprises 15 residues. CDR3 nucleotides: TGTGCCAGCAGGGACGACAGGTCCGGGGGGAACGAGCAGTACTTC. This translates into CASRDDRSGGNEQYF.

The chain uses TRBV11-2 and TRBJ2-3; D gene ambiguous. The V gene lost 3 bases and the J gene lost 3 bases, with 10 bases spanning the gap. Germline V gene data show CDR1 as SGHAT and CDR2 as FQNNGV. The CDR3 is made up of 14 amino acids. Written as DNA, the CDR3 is TGTGCCAGCAGCTTGGCAGAAAAGACAGATACGCAGTATTTT. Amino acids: CASSLAEKTDTQYF.

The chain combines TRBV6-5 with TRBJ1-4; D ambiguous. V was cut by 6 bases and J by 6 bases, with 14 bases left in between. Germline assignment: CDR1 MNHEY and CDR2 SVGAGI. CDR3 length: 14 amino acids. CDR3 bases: TGTGCCAGCAGGTCTCCCGGACTTGATGAAAAACTGTTTTTT. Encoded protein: CASRSPGLDEKLFF.

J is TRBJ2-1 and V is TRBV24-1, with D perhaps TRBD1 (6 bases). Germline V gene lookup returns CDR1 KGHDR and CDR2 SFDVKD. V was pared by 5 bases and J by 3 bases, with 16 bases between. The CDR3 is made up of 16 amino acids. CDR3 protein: CATSARDRPLYNEQFF. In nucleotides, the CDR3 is TGTGCCACCAGTGCCCGAGACAGGCCCCTCTACAATGAGCAGTTCTTC.

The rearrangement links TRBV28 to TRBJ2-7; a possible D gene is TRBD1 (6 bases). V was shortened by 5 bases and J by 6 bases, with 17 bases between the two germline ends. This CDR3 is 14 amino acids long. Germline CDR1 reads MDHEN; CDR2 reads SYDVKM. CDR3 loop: CASSGTWSAREQYF. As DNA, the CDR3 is TGTGCCAGCAGTGGGACATGGTCAGCGCGCGAGCAGTACTTC.

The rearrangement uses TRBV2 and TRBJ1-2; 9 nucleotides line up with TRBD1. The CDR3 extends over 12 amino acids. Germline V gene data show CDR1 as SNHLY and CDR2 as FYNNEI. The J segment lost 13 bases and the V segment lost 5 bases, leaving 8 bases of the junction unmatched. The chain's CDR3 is CASSRQGGPLTF. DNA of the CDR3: TGTGCCAGCAGTAGACAGGGGGGCCCTCTCACCTTC.

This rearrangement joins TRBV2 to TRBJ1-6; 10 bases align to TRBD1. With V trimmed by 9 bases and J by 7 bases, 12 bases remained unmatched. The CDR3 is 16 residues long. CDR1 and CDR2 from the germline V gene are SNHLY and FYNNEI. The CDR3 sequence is CASLVGGGQGNSPLHF. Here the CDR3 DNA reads TGTGCCAGTCTGGTAGGAGGGGGACAGGGGAATTCACCCCTCCACTTT.

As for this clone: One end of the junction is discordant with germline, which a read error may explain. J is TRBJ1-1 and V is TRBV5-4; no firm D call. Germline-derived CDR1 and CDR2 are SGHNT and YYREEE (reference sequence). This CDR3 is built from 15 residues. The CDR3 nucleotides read TGTGCCAGCAGATTGGACTTGGGTGGGAGTACTGAAGCTTTCTTT. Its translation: CASRLDLGGSTEAFF. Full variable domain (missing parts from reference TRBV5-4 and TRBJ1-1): ETGVTQSPTHLIKTRGQQVTLRCSSQSGHNTVSWYQQALGQGPQFIFQYYREEENGRGNFPPRFSGLQFPNYSSELNVNALELDDSALYLCASRLDLGGSTEAFFGQGTRLTVV.

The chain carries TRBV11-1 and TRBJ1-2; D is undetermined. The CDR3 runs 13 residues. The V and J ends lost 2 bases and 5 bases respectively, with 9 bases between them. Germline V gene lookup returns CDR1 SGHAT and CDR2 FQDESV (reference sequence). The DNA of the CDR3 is TGTGCCAGCAGCTTATCCGGGGAATATGGCTACACCTTC. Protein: CASSLSGEYGYTF.

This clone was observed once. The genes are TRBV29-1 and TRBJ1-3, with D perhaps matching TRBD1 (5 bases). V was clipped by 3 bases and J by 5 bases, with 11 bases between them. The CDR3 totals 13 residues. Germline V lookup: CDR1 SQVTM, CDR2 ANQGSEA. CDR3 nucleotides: TGCAGCGTTGATAGCGGGGGTAGAAACACCATATATTTT. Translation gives CSVDSGGRNTIYF.

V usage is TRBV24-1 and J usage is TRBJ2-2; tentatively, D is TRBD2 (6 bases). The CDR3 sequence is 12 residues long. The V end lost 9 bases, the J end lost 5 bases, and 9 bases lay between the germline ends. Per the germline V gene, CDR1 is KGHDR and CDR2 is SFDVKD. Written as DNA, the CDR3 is TGTGCCACCGGAGGGGCTACCGGGGAGCTGTTTTTT. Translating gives CATGGATGELFF.

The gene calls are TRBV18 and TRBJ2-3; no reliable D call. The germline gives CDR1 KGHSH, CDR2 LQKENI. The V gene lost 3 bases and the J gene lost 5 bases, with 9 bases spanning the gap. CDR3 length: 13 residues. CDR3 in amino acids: CASSPPVVDTQYF. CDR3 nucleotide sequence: TGTGCCAGCTCACCTCCGGTAGTAGATACGCAGTATTTT.

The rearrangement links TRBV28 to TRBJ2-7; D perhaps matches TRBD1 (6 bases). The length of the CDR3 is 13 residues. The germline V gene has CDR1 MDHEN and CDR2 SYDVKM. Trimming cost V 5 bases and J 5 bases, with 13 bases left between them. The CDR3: CASSLNHRDEQYF. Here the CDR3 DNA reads TGTGCCAGCAGTCTAAATCACAGGGACGAGCAGTACTTC.

The CDR3 here is CASRIDLTQTGTQYF. Written as DNA, the CDR3 is TGTGCCAGCAGGATCGACCTAACTCAGACGGGTACGCAGTATTTT. The J gene is TRBJ2-3, the V gene TRBV6-5; D unclear. The V end lost 6 bases, the J end lost 8 bases, and 21 bases lay between the germline ends. The CDR3 sequence is 15 residues long. Germline CDR1 is MNHEY and CDR2 is SVGAGI.

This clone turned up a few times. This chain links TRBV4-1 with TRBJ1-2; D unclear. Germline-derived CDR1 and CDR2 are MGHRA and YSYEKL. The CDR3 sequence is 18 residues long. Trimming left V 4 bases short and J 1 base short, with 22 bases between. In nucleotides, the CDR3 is TGCGCCAGCAGCCCACTAGTTCATGCGTCGTGGAATAACTATGGCTACACCTTC. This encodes CASSPLVHASWNNYGYTF.

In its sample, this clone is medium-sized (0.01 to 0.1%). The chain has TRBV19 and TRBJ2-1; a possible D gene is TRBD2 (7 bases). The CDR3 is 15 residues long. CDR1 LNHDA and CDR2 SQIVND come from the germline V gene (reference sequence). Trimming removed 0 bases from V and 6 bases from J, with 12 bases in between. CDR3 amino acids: CASSIERGAGNEQFF. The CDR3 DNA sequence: TGTGCCAGTAGTATAGAACGGGGGGCCGGCAATGAGCAGTTCTTC.

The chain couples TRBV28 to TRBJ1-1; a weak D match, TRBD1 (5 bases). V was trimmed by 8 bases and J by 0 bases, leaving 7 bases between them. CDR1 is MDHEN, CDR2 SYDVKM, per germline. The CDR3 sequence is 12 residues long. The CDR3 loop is CASGAMNTEAFF. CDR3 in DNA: TGTGCCAGCGGGGCCATGAACACTGAAGCTTTCTTT.

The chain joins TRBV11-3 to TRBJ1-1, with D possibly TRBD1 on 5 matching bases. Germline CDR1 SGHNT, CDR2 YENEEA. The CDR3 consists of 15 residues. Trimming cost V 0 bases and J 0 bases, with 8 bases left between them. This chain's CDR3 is CASSLDQGVNTEAFF. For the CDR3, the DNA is TGTGCCAGCAGCTTAGATCAGGGTGTGAACACTGAAGCTTTCTTT. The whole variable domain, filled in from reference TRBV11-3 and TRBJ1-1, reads EAGVVQSPRYKIIEKKQPVAFWCNPISGHNTLYWYLQNLGQGPELLIRYENEEAVDDSQLPKDRFSAERLKGVDSTLKIQPAELGDSAVYLCASSLDQGVNTEAFFGQGTRLTVV.

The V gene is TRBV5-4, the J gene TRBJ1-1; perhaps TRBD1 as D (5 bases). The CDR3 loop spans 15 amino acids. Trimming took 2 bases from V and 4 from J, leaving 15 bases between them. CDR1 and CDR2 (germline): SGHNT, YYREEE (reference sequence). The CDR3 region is CASSFGGGKGTEAFF. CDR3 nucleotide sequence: TGTGCCAGCAGCTTTGGGGGAGGGAAAGGCACTGAAGCTTTCTTT.

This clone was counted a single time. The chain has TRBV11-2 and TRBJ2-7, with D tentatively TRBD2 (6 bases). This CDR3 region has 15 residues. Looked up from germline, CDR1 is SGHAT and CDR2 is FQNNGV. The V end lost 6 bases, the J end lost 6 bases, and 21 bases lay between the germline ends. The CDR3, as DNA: TGTGCCAGCAGACTGGGGAGGCAGGCGCCAGGCGAGCAGTACTTC. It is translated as CASRLGRQAPGEQYF.

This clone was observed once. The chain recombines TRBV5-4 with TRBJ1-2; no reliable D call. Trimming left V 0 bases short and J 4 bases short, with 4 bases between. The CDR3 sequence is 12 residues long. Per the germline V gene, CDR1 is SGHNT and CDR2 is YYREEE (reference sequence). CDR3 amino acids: CASSLDSYGYTF. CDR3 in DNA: TGTGCCAGCAGCTTGGACTCCTATGGCTACACCTTC.

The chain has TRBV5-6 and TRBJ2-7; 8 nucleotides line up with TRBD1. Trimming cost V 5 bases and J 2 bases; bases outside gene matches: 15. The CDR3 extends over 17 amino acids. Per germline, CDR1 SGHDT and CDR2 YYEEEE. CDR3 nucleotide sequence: TGTGCCAGCAGTTCGCGGCCAGGGGGCGCCTCAGCCTACGAGCAGTACTTC. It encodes CASSSRPGGASAYEQYF.

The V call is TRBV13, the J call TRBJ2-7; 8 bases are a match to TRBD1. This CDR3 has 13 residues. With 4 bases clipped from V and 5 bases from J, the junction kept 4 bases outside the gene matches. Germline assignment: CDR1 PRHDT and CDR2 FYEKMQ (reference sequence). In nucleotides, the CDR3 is TGTGCCAGCAGCTCCCACAGGGGGGACGAGCAGTACTTC. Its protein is CASSSHRGDEQYF.